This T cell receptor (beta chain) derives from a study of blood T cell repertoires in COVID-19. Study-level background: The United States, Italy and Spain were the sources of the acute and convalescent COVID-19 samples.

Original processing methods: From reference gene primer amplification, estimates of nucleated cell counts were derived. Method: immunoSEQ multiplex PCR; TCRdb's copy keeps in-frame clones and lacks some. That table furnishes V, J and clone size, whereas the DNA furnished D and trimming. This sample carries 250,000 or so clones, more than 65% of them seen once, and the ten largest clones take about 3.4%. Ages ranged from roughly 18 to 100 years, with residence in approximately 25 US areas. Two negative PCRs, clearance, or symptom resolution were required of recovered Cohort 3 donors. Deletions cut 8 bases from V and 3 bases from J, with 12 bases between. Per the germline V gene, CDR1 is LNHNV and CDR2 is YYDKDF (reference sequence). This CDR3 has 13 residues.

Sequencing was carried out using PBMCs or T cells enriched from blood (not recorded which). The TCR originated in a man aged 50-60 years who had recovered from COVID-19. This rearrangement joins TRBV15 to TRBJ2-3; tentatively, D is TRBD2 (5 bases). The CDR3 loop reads CATQLGTTDTQYF. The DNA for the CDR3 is TGTGCCACCCAACTAGGTACGACAGATACGCAGTATTTT.